This is a list of T cell receptor beta chains from one sample in a study of T cell responses to AZD1222 COVID-19 vaccine. TCRdb keeps only in-frame clones here, not all; method: immunoSEQ multiplex PCR. The sample contains about 83,000 clones, about 91% of which appear only once. The sequenced sample was peripheral blood, obtained 28 days after the second AZD1222 dose. The receptors originated from an adult who received the AZD1222 COVID-19 vaccine. Each CDR3 is given without its conserved first and last residue. Each record gives: J gene, V gene, CDR3 protein.

J: TRBJ2-3; V: TRBV14; CDR3: ASSQVVGYLASSTDTQY
J: TRBJ2-3; V: TRBV24-1; CDR3: ATSDPIATGTDTQY
J: TRBJ1-3; V: TRBV9; CDR3: ASSAVAGGIAGNTIY
J: TRBJ1-2; V: TRBV6-5; CDR3: ASSYREGDGYT
J: TRBJ2-1; V: TRBV2; CDR3: ASSEGGSSYNEQF
J: TRBJ2-3; V: TRBV7-2; CDR3: ASSSSDLPRWQY
J: TRBJ2-1; V: TRBV5-1; CDR3: ASSLLAGGYNEQF
J: TRBJ2-3; V: TRBV7-2; CDR3: ASSLLRRGRADTQY
J: TRBJ1-5; V: TRBV28; CDR3: ASTYGTGNQPQH
J: TRBJ2-3; V: TRBV10-1; CDR3: ASSVGLAGGPRIDTQY
J: TRBJ2-7; V: TRBV14; CDR3: ASSQVFSVGRTYEQY
J: TRBJ2-1; V: TRBV5-6; CDR3: ASSFDRGVYNEQF
J: TRBJ1-1; V: TRBV28; CDR3: ASSSGQAENTEAF
J: TRBJ2-3; V: TRBV4-3; CDR3: ASSQDMVADTQY
J: TRBJ2-5; V: TRBV28; CDR3: ASTSPAGQETQY
J: TRBJ2-1; V: TRBV19; CDR3: ASTPGLQYNEQF
J: TRBJ2-7; V: TRBV5-5; CDR3: ASSGPRSPTYEQY
J: TRBJ2-7; V: TRBV2; CDR3: ASKNPTKHEQY
J: TRBJ2-1; V: TRBV30; CDR3: AWSQGFNNEQF
J: TRBJ2-5; V: TRBV27; CDR3: ASRGLAGGLDQETQY
J: TRBJ2-3; V: TRBV11-3; CDR3: ASSLLVDPTDTQY
J: TRBJ2-7; V: TRBV7-6; CDR3: ASSFYSGRPYEQY
J: TRBJ1-5; V: TRBV2; CDR3: ASRGGGARALGGQPQH
J: TRBJ2-2; V: TRBV24-1; CDR3: AKRIGQGNSRGTGELF
J: TRBJ2-1; V: TRBV7-7; CDR3: ASSPRPLAAGVAYNEQF
J: TRBJ1-1; V: TRBV7-2; CDR3: ASSSQGNTEAF
J: TRBJ1-4; V: TRBV15; CDR3: ATSRVSGQKNEKLF
J: TRBJ2-1; V: TRBV9; CDR3: ASSFPLSGSSYNEQF
J: TRBJ2-2; V: TRBV5-1; CDR3: ASRDWGSSNTGELF
J: TRBJ2-3; V: TRBV11-2; CDR3: ASSPRTSGRTDTQY
J: TRBJ1-5; V: TRBV5-1; CDR3: ASSLDIYSNQPQH
J: TRBJ1-2; V: TRBV7-9; CDR3: ASSVTDRAGYT
J: TRBJ2-1; V: TRBV18; CDR3: ASSPAGRAYNEQF
J: TRBJ1-1; V: TRBV5-6; CDR3: ASSLDRINTEAF
J: TRBJ2-1; V: TRBV5-1; CDR3: ASSFEGGGRNEQF
J: TRBJ2-7; V: TRBV20-1; CDR3: SARDRLVYEQY
J: TRBJ1-1; V: TRBV28; CDR3: ASSFLSGGTEAF
J: TRBJ2-1; V: TRBV7-2; CDR3: ASSLQPISYNEQF
J: TRBJ2-2; V: TRBV10-3; CDR3: AISPTGDTGELF
J: TRBJ1-4; V: TRBV7-9; CDR3: ASSPTPNEKLF
J: TRBJ1-1; V: TRBV2; CDR3: ASRTDSTEAF
J: TRBJ1-5; V: TRBV6-1; CDR3: ASSEAGEVRPQH
J: TRBJ2-2; V: TRBV3-1/TRBV3-2; CDR3: ASSQVSGRGTGELF